There are a few counts of the clone carrying this T cell receptor beta chain. What it recognizes is unknown. This sample was taken from a study of response to subunit inactivated influenza vaccine. The length of the CDR3 is 15 residues. Germline V gene sequence: CDR1 SGHTA, CDR2 FQGNSA. The V end was cut by 1 base, the J end by 4 bases, with 12 bases between. General study findings and limits: Each seasonal influenza vaccination recruits few new T cells, the authors suggested.

TCRdb re-derived calls from the RT-PCR reads in MiXCR, one entry per CDR3 protein. This sample carries about 610,000 distinct CDR3 sequences, 14% of them seen once, and the ten largest clones take 11%. Material: PBMCs from blood, obtained approximately 12 days after vaccination. The sequence was collected from a middle-aged man who received an inactivated influenza vaccine. The V and J genes are TRBV7-2 and TRBJ2-3; D unclear. The CDR3 spells CASSLVLLSPDTQYF. CDR3 bases: TGTGCCAGCAGCTTAGTCCTCCTCTCCCCAGATACGCAGTATTTT.